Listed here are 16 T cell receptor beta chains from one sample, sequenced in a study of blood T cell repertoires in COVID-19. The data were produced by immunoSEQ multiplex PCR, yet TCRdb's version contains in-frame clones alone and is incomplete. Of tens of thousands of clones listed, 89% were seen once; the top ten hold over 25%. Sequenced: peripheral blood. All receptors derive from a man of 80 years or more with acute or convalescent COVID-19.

The CDR3 region has the DNA TGTGCCAGCAGGCTCGGATGGGACTTCAATGAGCAGTTCTTC. It specifies CASRLGWDFNEQFF. This rearrangement joins TRBV6-5 to TRBJ2-1; possibly TRBD2 for D (6 bases). This CDR3 is built from 14 residues. Germline V gene lookup returns CDR1 MNHEY and CDR2 SVGAGI. V was pared by 6 bases and J by 6 bases, with 15 bases between.

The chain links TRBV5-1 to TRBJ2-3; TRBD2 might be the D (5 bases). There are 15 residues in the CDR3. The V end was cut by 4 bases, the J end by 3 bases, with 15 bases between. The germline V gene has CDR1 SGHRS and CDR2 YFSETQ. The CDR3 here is CASSALEATTDTQYF. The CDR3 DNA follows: TGCGCCAGCAGCGCTCTGGAGGCTACGACAGATACGCAGTATTTT.

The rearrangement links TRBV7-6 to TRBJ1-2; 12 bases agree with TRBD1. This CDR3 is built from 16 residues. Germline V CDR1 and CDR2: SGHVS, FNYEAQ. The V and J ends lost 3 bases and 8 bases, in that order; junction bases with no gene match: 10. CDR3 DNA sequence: TGTGCCAGCAGCTTCACTCCGGGACAGGGGGCGACCGGCTACACCTTC. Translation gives CASSFTPGQGATGYTF. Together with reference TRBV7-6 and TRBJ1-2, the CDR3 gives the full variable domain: GAGVSQSPRYKVTKRGQDVALRCDPISGHVSLYWYRQALGQGPEFLTYFNYEAQQDKSGLPNDRFSAERPEGSISTLTIQRTEQRDSAMYRCASSFTPGQGATGYTFGSGTRLTVV.

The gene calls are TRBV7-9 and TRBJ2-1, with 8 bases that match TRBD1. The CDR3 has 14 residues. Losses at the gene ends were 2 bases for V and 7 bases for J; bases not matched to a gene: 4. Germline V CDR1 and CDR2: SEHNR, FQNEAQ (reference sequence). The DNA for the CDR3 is TGTGCCAGCAGCTTACAGGGGGCGTTGAATGAGCAGTTCTTC. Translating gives CASSLQGALNEQFF.

The CDR3 nucleotides read TGTGCCAGCAGTGCAGGGGGCGGTAAAGCCGGGGAGCTGTTTTTT. It codes for CASSAGGGKAGELFF. This sequence joins TRBV28 and TRBJ2-2; the match to TRBD1 covers 8 bases. The CDR3 sequence is 15 residues long. V lost 5 bases, J lost 6 bases, and 8 bases stayed unmatched. CDR1 is MDHEN and CDR2 is SYDVKM in the germline V gene.

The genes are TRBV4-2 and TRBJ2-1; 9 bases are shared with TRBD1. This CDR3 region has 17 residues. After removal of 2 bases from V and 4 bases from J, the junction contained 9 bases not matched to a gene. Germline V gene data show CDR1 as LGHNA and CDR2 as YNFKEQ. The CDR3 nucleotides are TGTGCCAGCAGCCAAAAGTGGGACAGGGAGGGATACAATGAGCAGTTCTTC. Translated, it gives CASSQKWDREGYNEQFF.

The CDR3 DNA reads as TGTGCCAGTAGGCCGGGAAGCGGGAAAAACAATGAGCAGTTCTTC. Protein product: CASRPGSGKNNEQFF. The chain employs TRBV19 and TRBJ2-1; 7 bases match TRBD2. Germline assignment: CDR1 LNHDA and CDR2 SQIVND (reference sequence). V dropped 6 bases and J dropped 5; count of bases not matched to a gene: 10. This CDR3 has 15 residues.

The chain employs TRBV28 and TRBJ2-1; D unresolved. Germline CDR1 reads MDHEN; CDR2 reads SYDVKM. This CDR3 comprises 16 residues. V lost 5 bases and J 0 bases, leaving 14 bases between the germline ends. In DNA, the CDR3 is TGTGCCAGCAGTCCAGCCGAGGCCCGCTCCTACAATGAGCAGTTCTTC. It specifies CASSPAEARSYNEQFF.

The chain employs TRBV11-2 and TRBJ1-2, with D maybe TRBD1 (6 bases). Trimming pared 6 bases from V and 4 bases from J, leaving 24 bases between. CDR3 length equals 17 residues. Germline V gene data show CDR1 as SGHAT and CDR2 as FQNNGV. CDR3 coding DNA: TGTGCCAGCAGACAAATTCAGGACAGAAGGGATCTCTATGGCTACACCTTC. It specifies CASRQIQDRRDLYGYTF.

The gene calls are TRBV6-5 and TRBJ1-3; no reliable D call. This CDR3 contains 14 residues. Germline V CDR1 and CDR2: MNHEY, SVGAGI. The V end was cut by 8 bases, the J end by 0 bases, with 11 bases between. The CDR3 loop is CASSTRGSGNTIYF. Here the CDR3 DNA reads TGTGCCAGCTCCACCCGGGGCTCTGGAAACACCATATATTTT.

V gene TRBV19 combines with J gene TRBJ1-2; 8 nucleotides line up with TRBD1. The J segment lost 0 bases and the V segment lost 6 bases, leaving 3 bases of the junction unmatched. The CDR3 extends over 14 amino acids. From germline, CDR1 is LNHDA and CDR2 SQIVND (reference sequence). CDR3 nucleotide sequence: TGTGCCAGTAGGGACAGGGTCTCTAACTATGGCTACACCTTC. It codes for CASRDRVSNYGYTF.

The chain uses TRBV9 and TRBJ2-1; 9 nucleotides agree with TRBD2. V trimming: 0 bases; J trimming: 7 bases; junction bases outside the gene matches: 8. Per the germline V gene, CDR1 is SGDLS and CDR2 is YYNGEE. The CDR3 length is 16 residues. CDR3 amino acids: CASSVEAGGRGNEQFF. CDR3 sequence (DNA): TGTGCCAGCAGCGTAGAAGCAGGCGGGAGGGGTAATGAGCAGTTCTTC.

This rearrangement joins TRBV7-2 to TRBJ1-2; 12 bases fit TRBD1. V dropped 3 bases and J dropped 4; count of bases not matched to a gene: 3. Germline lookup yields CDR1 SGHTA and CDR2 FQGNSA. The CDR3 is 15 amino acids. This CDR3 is CASSFGTGGGYGYTF. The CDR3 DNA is TGTGCCAGCAGCTTCGGGACAGGGGGCGGCTATGGCTACACCTTC.

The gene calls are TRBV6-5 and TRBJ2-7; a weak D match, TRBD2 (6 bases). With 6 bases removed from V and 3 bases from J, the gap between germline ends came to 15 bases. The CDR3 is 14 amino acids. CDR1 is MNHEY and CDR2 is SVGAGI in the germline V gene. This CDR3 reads CASRSTGLLYEQYF. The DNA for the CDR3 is TGTGCCAGCAGATCGACGGGACTCCTCTACGAGCAGTACTTC.

CDR3 in DNA: TGTGCCAGCAGTGCCCTCCGGGACAGGGGCGGTAATGAGCAGTTCTTC. This gives the protein CASSALRDRGGNEQFF. This chain joins TRBV28 and TRBJ2-1; TRBD1 matches at 10 bases. Germline V gives CDR1 MDHEN, CDR2 SYDVKM. The J segment lost 7 bases and the V segment lost 5 bases, leaving 11 bases of the junction unmatched. This CDR3 region has 16 residues.

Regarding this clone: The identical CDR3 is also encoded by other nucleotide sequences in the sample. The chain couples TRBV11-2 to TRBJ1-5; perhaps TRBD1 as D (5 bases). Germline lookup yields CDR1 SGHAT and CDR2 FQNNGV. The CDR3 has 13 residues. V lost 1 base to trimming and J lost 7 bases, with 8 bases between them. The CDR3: CASSLGGGQPQHF. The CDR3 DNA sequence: TGTGCCAGCAGCTTAGGGGGGGGGCAGCCCCAGCATTTT.